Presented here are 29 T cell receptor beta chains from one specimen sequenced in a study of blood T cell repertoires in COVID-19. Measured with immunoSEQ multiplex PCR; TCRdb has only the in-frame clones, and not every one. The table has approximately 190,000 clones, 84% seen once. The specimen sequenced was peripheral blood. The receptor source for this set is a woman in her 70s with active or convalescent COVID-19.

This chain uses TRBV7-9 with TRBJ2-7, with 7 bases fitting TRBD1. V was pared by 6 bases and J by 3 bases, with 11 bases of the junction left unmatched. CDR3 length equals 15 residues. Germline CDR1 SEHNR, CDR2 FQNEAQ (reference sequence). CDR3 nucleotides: TGTGCCAGCAGTACAAGACAGGGCGGCCTCTACGAGCAGTACTTC. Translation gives CASSTRQGGLYEQYF.

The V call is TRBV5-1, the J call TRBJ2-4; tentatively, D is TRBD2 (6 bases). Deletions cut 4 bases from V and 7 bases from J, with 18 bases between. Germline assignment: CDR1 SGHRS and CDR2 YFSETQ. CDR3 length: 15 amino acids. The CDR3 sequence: CASSDESAAGNIQYF. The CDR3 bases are TGCGCCAGCAGCGACGAGAGCGCGGCGGGGAACATTCAGTACTTC. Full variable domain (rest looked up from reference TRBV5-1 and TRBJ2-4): KAGVTQTPRYLIKTRGQQVTLSCSPISGHRSVSWYQQTPGQGLQFLFEYFSETQRNKGNFPGRFSGRQFSNSRSEMNVSTLELGDSALYLCASSDESAAGNIQYFGAGTRLSVL.

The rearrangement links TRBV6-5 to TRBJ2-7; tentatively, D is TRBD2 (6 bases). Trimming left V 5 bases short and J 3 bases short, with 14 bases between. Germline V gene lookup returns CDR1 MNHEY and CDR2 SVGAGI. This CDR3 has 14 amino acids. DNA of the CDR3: TGTGCCAGCAGTAGGGGCGGGATGGGCTACGAGCAGTACTTC. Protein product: CASSRGGMGYEQYF.

CDR3 amino acids: CASSLMAGGTYNEQFF. The CDR3 nucleotides are TGTGCCAGCAGCTTGATGGCGGGGGGAACCTACAATGAGCAGTTCTTC. The chain has TRBV5-4 and TRBJ2-1; 8 nucleotides agree with TRBD2. V was clipped by 1 base and J by 2 bases; unmatched bases: 5. Germline CDR1 SGHNT, CDR2 YYREEE (reference sequence). The CDR3 length is 16 residues.

The CDR3 protein is CASSLEAGAGAQYF. Written as DNA, the CDR3 is TGCGCCAGCAGCTTGGAGGCAGGGGCTGGGGCCCAGTACTTC. The V call is TRBV5-1, the J call TRBJ2-5; maybe TRBD1 (6 bases). Germline V gene lookup returns CDR1 SGHRS and CDR2 YFSETQ. The V end lost 0 bases, the J end lost 9 bases, and 15 bases lay between the germline ends. This CDR3 has 14 amino acids.

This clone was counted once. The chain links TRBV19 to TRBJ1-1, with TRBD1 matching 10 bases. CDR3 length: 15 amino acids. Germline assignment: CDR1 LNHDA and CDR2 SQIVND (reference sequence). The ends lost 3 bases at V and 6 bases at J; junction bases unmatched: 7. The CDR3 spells CASSIAGQGVSEAFF. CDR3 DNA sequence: TGTGCCAGTAGTATTGCAGGACAGGGGGTCTCTGAAGCTTTCTTT.

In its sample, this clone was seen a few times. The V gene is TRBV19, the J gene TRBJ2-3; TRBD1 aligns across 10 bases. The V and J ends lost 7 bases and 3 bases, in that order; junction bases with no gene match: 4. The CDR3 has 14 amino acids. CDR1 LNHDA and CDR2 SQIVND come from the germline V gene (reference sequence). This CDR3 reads CASTSDRGTDTQYF. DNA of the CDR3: TGTGCCAGTACCTCGGACAGGGGGACAGATACGCAGTATTTT.

CDR3 DNA sequence: TGTGCCAGCAGTCGTGGGACTAGAACTCACACCGGGGAGCTGTTTTTT. As protein: CASSRGTRTHTGELFF. This chain joins TRBV5-4 and TRBJ2-2, with 8 bases aligning to TRBD2. The germline CDR1 and CDR2 sequences are SGHNT and YYREEE (reference sequence). The J segment lost 3 bases and the V segment lost 5 bases, leaving 9 bases of the junction unmatched. The CDR3 extends over 16 amino acids.

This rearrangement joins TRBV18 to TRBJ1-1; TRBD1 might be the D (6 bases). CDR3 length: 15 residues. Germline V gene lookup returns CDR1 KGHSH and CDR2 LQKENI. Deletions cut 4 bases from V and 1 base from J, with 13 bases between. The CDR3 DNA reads TGTGCCAGCTCACTACCCGGGACATCGAACACTGAAGCTTTCTTT. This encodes CASSLPGTSNTEAFF.

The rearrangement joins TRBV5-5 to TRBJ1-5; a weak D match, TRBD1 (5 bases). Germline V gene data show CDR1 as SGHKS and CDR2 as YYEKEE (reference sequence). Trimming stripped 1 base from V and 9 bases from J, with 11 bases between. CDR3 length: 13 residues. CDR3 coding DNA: TGTGCCAGCAGCTTGAAAGGGGAGGGGCCCCAGCATTTT. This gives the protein CASSLKGEGPQHF.

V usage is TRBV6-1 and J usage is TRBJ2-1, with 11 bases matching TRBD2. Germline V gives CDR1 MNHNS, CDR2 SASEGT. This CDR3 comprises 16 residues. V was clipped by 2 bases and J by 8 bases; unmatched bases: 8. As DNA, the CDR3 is TGTGCCAGCAGTGAAAGGCGGCTAGCGGGAGGCCATGAGCAGTTCTTC. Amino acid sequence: CASSERRLAGGHEQFF.

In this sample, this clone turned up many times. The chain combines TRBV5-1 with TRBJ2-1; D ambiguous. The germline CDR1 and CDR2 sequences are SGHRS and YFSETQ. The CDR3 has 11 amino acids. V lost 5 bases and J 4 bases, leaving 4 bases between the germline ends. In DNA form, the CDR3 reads TGCGCCAGCAGACTTTACAATGAGCAGTTCTTC. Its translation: CASRLYNEQFF. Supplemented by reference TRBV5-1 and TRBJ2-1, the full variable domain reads KAGVTQTPRYLIKTRGQQVTLSCSPISGHRSVSWYQQTPGQGLQFLFEYFSETQRNKGNFPGRFSGRQFSNSRSEMNVSTLELGDSALYLCASRLYNEQFFGPGTRLTVL.

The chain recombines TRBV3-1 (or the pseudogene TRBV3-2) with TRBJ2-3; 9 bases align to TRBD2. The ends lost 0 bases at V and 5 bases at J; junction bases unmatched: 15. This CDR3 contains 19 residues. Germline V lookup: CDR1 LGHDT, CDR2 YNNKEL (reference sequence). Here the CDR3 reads CASSQDSPGRLAGKDTQYF. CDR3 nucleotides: TGTGCCAGCAGCCAAGATTCTCCTGGGCGGCTAGCGGGAAAAGATACGCAGTATTTT.

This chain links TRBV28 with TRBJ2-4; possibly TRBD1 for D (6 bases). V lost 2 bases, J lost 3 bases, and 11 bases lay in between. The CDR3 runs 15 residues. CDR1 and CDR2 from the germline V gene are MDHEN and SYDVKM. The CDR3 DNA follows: TGTGCCAGCAGTTTAGGGGGCTCAAGCAAAAACATTCAGTACTTC. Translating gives CASSLGGSSKNIQYF. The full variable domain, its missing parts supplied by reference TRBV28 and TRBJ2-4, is DVKVTQSSRYLVKRTGEKVFLECVQDMDHENMFWYRQDPGLGLRLIYFSYDVKMKEKGDIPEGYSVSREKKERFSLILESASTNQTSMYLCASSLGGSSKNIQYFGAGTRLSVL.

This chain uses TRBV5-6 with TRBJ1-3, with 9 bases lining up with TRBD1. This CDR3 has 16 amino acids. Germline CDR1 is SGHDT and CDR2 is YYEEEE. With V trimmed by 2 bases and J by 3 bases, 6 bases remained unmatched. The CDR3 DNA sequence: TGTGCCAGCAGCTTTTACGGACAGGGGCTTGGAAACACCATATATTTT. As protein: CASSFYGQGLGNTIYF.

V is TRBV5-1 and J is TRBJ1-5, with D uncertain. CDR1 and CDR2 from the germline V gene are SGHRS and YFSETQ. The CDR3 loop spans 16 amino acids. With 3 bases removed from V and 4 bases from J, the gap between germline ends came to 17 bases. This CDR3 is CASSWLPGNGNQPQHF. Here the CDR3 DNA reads TGCGCCAGCAGCTGGCTTCCCGGGAATGGGAATCAGCCCCAGCATTTT.

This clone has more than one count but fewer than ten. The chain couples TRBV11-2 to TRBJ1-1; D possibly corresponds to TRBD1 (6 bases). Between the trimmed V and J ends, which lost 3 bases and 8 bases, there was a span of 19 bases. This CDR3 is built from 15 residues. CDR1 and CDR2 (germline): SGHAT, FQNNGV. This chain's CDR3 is CASSFDLLIDREAFF. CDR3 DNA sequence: TGTGCCAGCAGCTTCGATCTCCTTATAGACAGGGAAGCTTTCTTT.

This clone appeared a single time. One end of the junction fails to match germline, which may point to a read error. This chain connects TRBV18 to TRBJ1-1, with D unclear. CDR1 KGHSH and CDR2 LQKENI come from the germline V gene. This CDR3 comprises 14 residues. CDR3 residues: CASSPKGGNAEAFF. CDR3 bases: TGTGCCAGCTCACCAAAGGGAGGGAACGCTGAAGCTTTCTTT.

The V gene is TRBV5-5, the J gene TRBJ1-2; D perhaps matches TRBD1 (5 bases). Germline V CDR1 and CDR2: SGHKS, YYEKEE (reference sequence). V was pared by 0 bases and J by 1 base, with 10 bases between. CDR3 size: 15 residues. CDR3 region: CASSLVTGNNYGYTF. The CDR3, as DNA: TGTGCCAGCAGCTTGGTAACAGGAAATAACTATGGCTACACCTTC.

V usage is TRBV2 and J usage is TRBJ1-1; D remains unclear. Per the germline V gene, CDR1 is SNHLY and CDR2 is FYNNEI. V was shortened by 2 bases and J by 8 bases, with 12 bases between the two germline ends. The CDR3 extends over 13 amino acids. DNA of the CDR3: TGTGCCAGCAGTGAAAGGTGGCAGACAGAAGCTTTCTTT. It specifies CASSERWQTEAFF.

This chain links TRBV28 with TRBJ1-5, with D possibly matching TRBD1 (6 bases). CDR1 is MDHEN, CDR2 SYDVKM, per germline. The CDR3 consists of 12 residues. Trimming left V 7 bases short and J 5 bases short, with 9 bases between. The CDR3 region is CASKGGDQPQHF. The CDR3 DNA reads TGTGCCAGCAAAGGGGGGGATCAGCCCCAGCATTTT.

The CDR3 region has the DNA TGTGCCACCCAGCGGGCCTACACAGATACGCAGTATTTT. This gives the protein CATQRAYTDTQYF. V is TRBV6-6 and J is TRBJ2-3; TRBD2 might be the D (6 bases). Deletions cut 10 bases from V and 2 bases from J, with 13 bases between. CDR1 is MNHNY and CDR2 is SVGAGI in the germline V gene (reference sequence). The CDR3 has 13 amino acids.

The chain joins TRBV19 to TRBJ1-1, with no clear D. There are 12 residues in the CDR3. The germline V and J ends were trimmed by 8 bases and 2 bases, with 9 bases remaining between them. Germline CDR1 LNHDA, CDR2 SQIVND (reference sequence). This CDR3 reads CASGTLNTEAFF. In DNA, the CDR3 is TGTGCCAGTGGTACTCTAAACACTGAAGCTTTCTTT.

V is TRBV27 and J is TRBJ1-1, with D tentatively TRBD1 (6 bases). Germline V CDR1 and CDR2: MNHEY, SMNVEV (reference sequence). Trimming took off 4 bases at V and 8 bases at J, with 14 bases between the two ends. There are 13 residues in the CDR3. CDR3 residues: CASSSPRTGEAFF. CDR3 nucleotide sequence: TGTGCCAGCAGTTCTCCTAGAACAGGGGAAGCTTTCTTT.

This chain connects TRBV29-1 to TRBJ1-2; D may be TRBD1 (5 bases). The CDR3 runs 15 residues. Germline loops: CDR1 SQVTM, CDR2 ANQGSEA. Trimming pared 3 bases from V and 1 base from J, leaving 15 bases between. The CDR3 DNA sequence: TGCAGCGTTGATGGGGGAGGGGTCGATAACTATGGCTACACCTTC. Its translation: CSVDGGGVDNYGYTF.

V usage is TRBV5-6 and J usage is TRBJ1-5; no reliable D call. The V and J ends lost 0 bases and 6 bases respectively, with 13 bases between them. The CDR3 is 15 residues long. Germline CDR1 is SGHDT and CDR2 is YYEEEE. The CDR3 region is CASSLAGGRSQPQHF. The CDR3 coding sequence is TGTGCCAGCAGCTTGGCCGGTGGGAGAAGTCAGCCCCAGCATTTT.

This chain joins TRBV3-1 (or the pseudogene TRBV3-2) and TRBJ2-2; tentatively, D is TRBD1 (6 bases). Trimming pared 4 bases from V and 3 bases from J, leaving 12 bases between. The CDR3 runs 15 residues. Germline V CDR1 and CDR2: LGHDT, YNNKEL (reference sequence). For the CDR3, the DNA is TGTGCCAGCAGCCGAACAGGGTTTGACACCGGGGAGCTGTTTTTT. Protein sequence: CASSRTGFDTGELFF.

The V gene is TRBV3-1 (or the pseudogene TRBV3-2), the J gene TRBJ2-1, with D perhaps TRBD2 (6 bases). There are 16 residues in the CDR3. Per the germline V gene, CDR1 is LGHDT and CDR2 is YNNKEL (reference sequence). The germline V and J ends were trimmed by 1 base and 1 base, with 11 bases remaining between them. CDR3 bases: TGTGCCAGCAGCCAAGGCGTAGCGGAGTCCTACAATGAGCAGTTCTTC. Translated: CASSQGVAESYNEQFF.

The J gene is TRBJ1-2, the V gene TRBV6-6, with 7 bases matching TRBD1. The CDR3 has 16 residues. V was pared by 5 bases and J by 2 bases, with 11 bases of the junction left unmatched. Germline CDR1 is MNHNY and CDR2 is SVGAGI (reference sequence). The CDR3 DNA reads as TGTGCCAGCAGTCGACAGGGAAAGAGTTCCAACTATGGCTACACCTTC. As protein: CASSRQGKSSNYGYTF.